This T cell receptor (beta chain) was documented in a study of human T cells and chemical hapten exposure. Time point here: patch test 2, 6 weeks after DPC sensitization. Documented treatment: therapeutic diphenylcyclopropenone sensitization with weekly scalp DPC. TCRdb itself ran the RACE reads through MiXCR, one entry per CDR3 protein. In the table there are roughly 84,000 distinct CDR3 sequences, 8.5% to 12% of which are singletons. The TCR was taken from a woman aged 50 to 60 with alopecia areata. Some clones in this sample may be carry-over from other donors' samples. The specimen comprised whole blood, sampled in connection with sensitization to the hapten diphenylcyclopropenone (DPC).

CDR3 in amino acids: CSVELLAETYNEQFF. The CDR3 DNA reads TGCAGCGTTGAATTACTAGCGGAGACATACAATGAGCAGTTCTTC. The chain is built from TRBV29-1 and TRBJ2-1; 8 bases are a match to TRBD2. Per the germline V gene, CDR1 is SQVTM and CDR2 is ANQGSEA. CDR3 length equals 15 residues. The ends lost 2 bases at V and 4 bases at J; junction bases unmatched: 7.